Listed here is a single T cell receptor beta chain. What antigen it recognizes has not been identified. No qualities accompany the bases; no much larger clone lies one base away. Donors were 39 systemically healthy Caucasian individuals from Russia aged roughly 6 to 90 years. Each donor gave roughly 9.5 milliliters of peripheral blood, collected into EDTA-treated Vacutainer tubes. Ficoll-Paque density-gradient centrifugation was used to isolate PBMCs, with at least 6.5 million per sample. Total RNA, at least 6 micrograms per sample, was extracted from PBMCs with Trizol reagent. For every donor, flow cytometry on a PBMC aliquot measured the percentage of naive CD45RAhigh/CD27high T cells. The receptor library was made with 5' RACE. The sequencing machine was an Illumina HiSeq 2500. A second PCR of about 7 to 12 cycles was run with a J-beta primer mix and a sample-barcoded 5' primer. Each TCR beta cDNA molecule received a unique molecular identifier from a template-switch 5' adaptor carrying 12 random nucleotides. Each sample yielded at least 3 million CDR3-containing paired-end reads. All of the RNA was converted into first-strand cDNA using the Mint cDNA synthesis kit, with a TRBC-specific oligonucleotide serving as the primer. Following uracil-DNA glycosylase treatment, a first 18-cycle PCR with universal primers M1SS and BC2_uni_R was performed on all cDNA. The paper's data handling went like this. For normalization, 1 million high-quality reads, each with a distinct molecular identifier, were randomly selected from each sample. Instead of being binned into consensus sequences, reads with shared molecular identifiers were discarded. MiTCR, run with a Q25 quality threshold and the strictest error-elimination algorithm, handled CDR3 identification, clonotype clustering and error correction. A nonparametric unseen species model using Euler transformation provided a lower-bound estimate of total TCR beta diversity. TCRdb trimmed the raw reads at Q25, called clones with MiXCR and kept productive beta chains. Here each entry gathers all rows of one CDR3 protein and keeps the most common genes and DNA. The V and J calls follow TCRdb's processing rather than the paper's. Here the sample has 450,000 to 700,000 distinct CDR3 sequences; about 25% occur a single time. Jointly, the top ten make up around 18% of the sample.

The data belong to a study of blood T cells in healthy people across ages (dated by TCRdb to 2014 to 2015). Regarding the study in general: Template switching captured roughly one uniquely barcoded TCR beta cDNA molecule per two T cells in model experiments. Using deep sequencing normalized with unique cDNA molecular identifiers, the study measured how TCR beta repertoire diversity changes with age. The donors were split into four age groups: young (average about 15 years), middle-aged (roughly 42), aged (about 56) and long-lived (over 75). To avoid experimental bias, donors of different ages were randomly spread across the sequencing lanes. Using the same blood draw, the study looked at two additional independent replicas of 1 million unique cDNA reads for two donors, one aged 18 to 30 and the other aged 80 or older. The investigation overall reported the following: Estimates of total diversity from one million sequenced T cells were regarded as lower bounds and underestimates. As age increased, observed TCR beta diversity per million T cells dropped in a roughly linear way, and a significant reduction was already evident by age 40. Because donor CMV infection status was unknown, age-related changes in expanded clonotypes were potentially confounded. There was a strong correlation between observed TCR beta diversity and the percentage of naive T cells measured by flow cytometry. Conclusive comparison of naive and antigen-experienced compartments was prevented by the profiling of bulk unsorted PBMCs. Compared with the aged group, the long-lived group had more naive CD4+ T cells, fewer expanded clones and increased TCR diversity, suggesting age selection.

The cysteine opens and the phenylalanine closes a CDR3 of 15 amino acids. Just the 45-base CDR3 DNA is kept, in frame starting at base 1. CDR1 and CDR2, looked up from the germline V gene, are MNHEY and SVGAGI. The V and J ends are trimmed by 5 bases and 7 bases, leaving 20 bases between them. The sequence came from a woman in her 70s in good health. The sample taken for sequencing was blood. This chain is built from TRBV6-5 and TRBJ1-2; the D segment cannot be called with confidence. The DNA is TGTGCCAGCAGTCTCCCCGGGAGGTCATTAGGTGGCTACACCTTC. Its protein product is CASSLPGRSLGGYTF.